This T cell receptor (beta chain) is from a study of PD-L1 blockade in urothelial cancer. Study context: Patients' histories included 0 to 3 prior chemotherapy regimens. At 3 weeks (second dose) and 6 weeks after starting treatment, blood was analyzed. Each blood sample yielded a median of 141,255 T cells.

Repertoires were generated with immunoSEQ multiplex PCR, while TCRdb's copy carries only in-frame clones and drops some. The data contain 60,000 to 70,000 clones, 81% of them singletons. Described time point: pretreatment peripheral blood. Locally advanced or metastatic urothelial carcinoma was present in patients. CDR1 and CDR2 (germline): SNHLY, FYNNEI. The CDR3 is 11 residues long. V lost 5 bases and J lost 4, with 5 bases in between. This clone came up a few times. The material was PBMCs, obtained around atezolizumab (anti-PD-L1) treatment. The rearrangement joins TRBV2 to TRBJ1-1; D unresolved. The TCR originated in a man in his sixties or seventies with urothelial cancer. In DNA form, the CDR3 reads TGTGCCAGCAGTCAGTTCACTGAAGCTTTCTTT. As protein: CASSQFTEAFF.